This T cell receptor (beta chain) was identified during a study of post-analysis software for immune sequencing data. Turning to this clonotype: The antigen remains unidentified.

The TCR beta cDNA libraries contained unique molecular identifiers. There were about 0.85 to 10 million T cells, and 400,000 to 650,000 cDNA molecules came from them. TCRdb processed the PCR reads anew with MiXCR; each CDR3 protein has one entry. The sample has about 160,000 distinct CDR3 sequences; 30% to 45% are singletons. The CDR3 spans 13 residues. Germline assignment: CDR1 LGHNA and CDR2 YNFKEQ. V gave up 1 base and J gave up 14 bases, with 14 bases separating them. Whole-study findings and limits: Normalized Chao1 diversity was significantly reduced in patients versus controls.

The TCR originated in a girl under 18 with multiple sclerosis. The chain is built from TRBV4-2 and TRBJ1-4, with D unclear. The specimen comprised blood, sampled after autologous hematopoietic stem cell transplantation. The CDR3 protein is CASSQGPRKSLFF. DNA for the CDR3: TGTGCCAGCAGCCAAGGCCCGCGAAAGTCGCTGTTTTTT.